These 32 T cell receptor beta chains originate from one sample sequenced in a study of metastatic and nonmetastatic thyroid tumors. TCRdb re-called clones from the PCR reads using MiXCR. Here the sample spans fewer than 7,500 clones, under 30% being singletons. Every patient was untreated before thyroid surgery. Sequencing was performed on tumor tissue. These TCRs come from a female donor with papillary thyroid cancer or a benign thyroid nodule (not recorded which). Some clones in this sample may be carry-over from other donors' samples.

J is TRBJ2-2 and V is TRBV11-3; 7 bases match TRBD2. The junction had 8 bases not matched to a gene; V was cut back by 5 bases and J by 5 bases. This CDR3 is 15 amino acids long. CDR1 and CDR2 (germline): SGHNT, YENEEA. This CDR3 reads CASSTSSGWTGELFF. The CDR3 DNA is TGTGCCAGCAGCACGTCTAGCGGTTGGACCGGGGAGCTGTTTTTT.

This clone was seen ten or more times. The chain recombines TRBV27 with TRBJ2-7, with 8 bases fitting TRBD1. This CDR3 is built from 13 residues. J was trimmed by 7 bases and V by 2 bases; bases with no gene match: 4. In germline, CDR1 is MNHEY, CDR2 SMNVEV (reference sequence). The CDR3 bases are TGTGCCAGCAGTTTAGCAGGGGGCAGAGAGCAGTACTTC. Translation gives CASSLAGGREQYF.

Of note for this clone: This may come from a read error, since a much larger clone is one base off. Other DNA sequences in this sample translate to the same CDR3. The chain employs TRBV7-2 and TRBJ1-1; maybe TRBD1 (6 bases). The CDR3 runs to 15 residues. Per the germline V gene, CDR1 is SGHTA and CDR2 is FQGNSA. The DNA for the CDR3 is TGTGCCAGCAGCCCCTTGGGGGCTATGAATACTGAAGCTTTCTTT. Encoded protein: CASSPLGAMNTEAFF.

This clone ranks as medium-sized. The chain has TRBV20-1 and TRBJ2-1; maybe TRBD1 (6 bases). The CDR3 is made up of 13 amino acids. The V end lost 3 bases, the J end lost 5 bases, and 11 bases lay between the germline ends. Per germline, CDR1 DFQATT and CDR2 SNEGSKA (reference sequence). The CDR3 spells CSASLTGNNEQFF. The CDR3 coding sequence is TGCAGTGCTAGCCTAACAGGGAACAATGAGCAGTTCTTC.

This clone was recorded a few times. The V call is TRBV12-3 or TRBV12-4, the J call TRBJ2-3; no clear D. Deletions cut 10 bases from V and 1 base from J, with 15 bases between. The length of the CDR3 is 14 residues. The CDR3 bases are TGTGCCAACAGCACACCTCGGGGCACAGATACGCAGTATTTT. This gives the protein CANSTPRGTDTQYF.

This clone is labeled medium-sized (0.01 to 0.1%). This chain links TRBV10-1 with TRBJ2-3; D may be TRBD2 (6 bases). Germline-derived CDR1 and CDR2 are WNHNN and SYGVQD (reference sequence). Trimming pared 6 bases from V and 0 bases from J, leaving 10 bases between. The CDR3 contains 14 residues. The CDR3 bases are TGCGCCAGCAGGCCGGGGGTTAGCACAGATACGCAGTATTTT. Its translation is CASRPGVSTDTQYF.

A note on this clone: The junction and the germline gene differ at one end; a read error may be behind it. CDR3: CATSPERARNTIYF. For the CDR3, the DNA is TGTGCCACCAGTCCTGAGAGGGCTCGAAACACCATATATTTT. The J gene is TRBJ1-3, the V gene TRBV6-1; no definite D call. The length of the CDR3 is 14 residues. Germline V gene data show CDR1 as MNHNS and CDR2 as SASEGT.

In its sample, this clone was seen a few times. The rearrangement links TRBV10-3 to TRBJ1-6, with TRBD1 matching 7 bases. The germline V gene has CDR1 ENHRY and CDR2 SYGVKD. The CDR3 runs 15 residues. Germline trimming cut 5 bases from V and 7 bases from J; bases unmatched to any gene: 8. In DNA, the CDR3 is TGTGCCATCAGTCCGACAGGGTACACCAATTCACCCCTCCACTTT. This sequence encodes CAISPTGYTNSPLHF.

The rearrangement links TRBV13 to TRBJ2-3; D is possibly TRBD2 (5 bases). The V and J ends lost 8 bases and 0 bases respectively, with 24 bases between them. The CDR3 contains 18 residues. Germline values: CDR1 PRHDT, CDR2 FYEKMQ (reference sequence). The CDR3 protein is CASRAVSETRESTDTQYF. Here the CDR3 DNA reads TGTGCCAGCCGCGCGGTATCCGAGACGAGGGAGAGCACAGATACGCAGTATTTT.

The chain employs TRBV6-1 and TRBJ1-6; 7 positions agree with TRBD1. Germline CDR1 is MNHNS and CDR2 is SASEGT. CDR3 length equals 15 residues. The ends lost 6 bases at V and 8 bases at J; junction bases unmatched: 10. In nucleotides, the CDR3 is TGTGCCAGCAGCTTTAGCAACAGGGGTGATTCACCCCTCCACTTT. As protein: CASSFSNRGDSPLHF.

The chain employs TRBV6-2 or TRBV6-3 and TRBJ1-5; D uncertain. In germline, CDR1 is MNHEY, CDR2 SVGEGT. This CDR3 contains 13 residues. Trimming left V 8 bases short and J 9 bases short, with 17 bases between. The CDR3 here is CASGPSVGLPQHF. The CDR3 bases are TGTGCCAGCGGTCCCAGTGTGGGGTTGCCCCAGCATTTT.

By share, this clone counts as medium-sized. CDR3 nucleotide sequence: TGTGCCAGCGACAGGGGGCTTGAGACAGATACGCAGTATTTT. It translates to CASDRGLETDTQYF. The rearrangement links TRBV7-2 to TRBJ2-3; 10 bases are a match to TRBD1. CDR1 is SGHTA, CDR2 FQGNSA, per germline. The CDR3 contains 14 residues. Trimming took 8 bases from V and 3 from J; bases not matched to a gene: 5.

V usage is TRBV6-5 and J usage is TRBJ2-1, with 11 nucleotides matching TRBD2. In germline, CDR1 is MNHEY, CDR2 SVGAGI. Trimming took 2 bases from V and 7 from J; bases not matched to a gene: 10. This CDR3 is built from 17 residues. The DNA of the CDR3 is TGTGCCAGCAGTTACGGGGGGCTAGCGGGAGGTAAGAATGAGCAGTTCTTC. As protein: CASSYGGLAGGKNEQFF.

Notes on this clone: A read error may account for a junction end that differs from germline. V and J are TRBV6-5 and TRBJ1-2, with 10 bases that match TRBD1. This CDR3 comprises 17 residues. Germline CDR1 reads MNHEY; CDR2 reads SVGAGI. CDR3 sequence: CASIYAGTGAGNYGYTF. As DNA, the CDR3 is TGTGCCAGCATTTACGCCGGGACAGGGGCAGGAAACTATGGCTACACCTTC.

This clone was found once. Compared with germline, one end of the junction differs, possibly owing to a read error. Written as DNA, the CDR3 is TGCGCCAGCAGCCAAGATCTAGGACAGGGCATCGGGAAGCTGTTTTTT. Translated: CASSQDLGQGIGKLFF. The gene calls are TRBV4-3 and TRBJ2-2; 8 bases fit TRBD1. This CDR3 spans 16 amino acids. The V gene's germline CDR1 is LGHNA and CDR2 YSLEER.

The rearrangement joins TRBV11-2 to TRBJ1-1; the D gene is possibly TRBD1 (5 bases). Deletions cut 3 bases from V and 5 bases from J, with 10 bases between. This CDR3 comprises 13 residues. The germline gives CDR1 SGHAT, CDR2 FQNNGV. The CDR3 loop reads CASSLGGVTEAFF. The CDR3 DNA reads as TGTGCCAGCAGCTTGGGAGGGGTTACTGAAGCTTTCTTT.

This clone was counted many times. The V call is TRBV28, the J call TRBJ1-6, with D perhaps matching TRBD1 (5 bases). V dropped 10 bases and J dropped 7 bases, with 11 bases sitting between them. Looked up from germline, CDR1 is MDHEN and CDR2 is SYDVKM. This CDR3 comprises 12 residues. The CDR3 DNA is TGTGCCATCGACCCAGGGAATTCACCCCTCCACTTT. It is translated as CAIDPGNSPLHF.

This rearrangement joins TRBV7-9 to TRBJ2-7, with D unresolved. This CDR3 contains 11 residues. V lost 4 bases and J 6 bases, leaving 7 bases between the germline ends. The germline gives CDR1 SEHNR, CDR2 FQNEAQ (reference sequence). CDR3 nucleotide sequence: TGTGCCAGCAGCTACCTGGGCGAGCAGTACTTC. Its protein product is CASSYLGEQYF.

This clone is labeled as hyperexpanded (1% or more). V and J are TRBV10-2 and TRBJ1-6, with 10 bases that match TRBD1. The germline V gene has CDR1 WSHSY and CDR2 SAAADI. The CDR3 totals 15 residues. J lost 10 bases, V lost 2 bases, and 5 bases had no gene match. The CDR3, as DNA: TGCGCCAGCAGTGAGGGGACAGGGGATAGGTCACCCCTCCACTTT. Its translation is CASSEGTGDRSPLHF.

There are a few counts of this clone. V is TRBV6-4 and J is TRBJ2-2, with D perhaps matching TRBD1 (5 bases). V lost 0 bases, J lost 3 bases, and 5 bases lay in between. Germline CDR1 reads MRHNA; CDR2 reads SNTAGT. This CDR3 is built from 14 residues. The DNA of the CDR3 is TGTGCCAGCAGTGACTCGACAGACACCGGGGAGCTGTTTTTT. Amino acid sequence: CASSDSTDTGELFF.

This clone is termed medium-sized (0.01 to 0.1%). V is TRBV6-6 and J is TRBJ1-5; no definite D call. Trimming removed 7 bases from V and 7 bases from J, with 32 bases in between. This CDR3 spans 19 amino acids. Germline lookup yields CDR1 MNHNY and CDR2 SVGAGI (reference sequence). The DNA for the CDR3 is TGTGCCAGCACCACCCTCCCCCCCCGAGGGTGGGTAGGTGGGCAGCCCCAGCATTTT. Its protein is CASTTLPPRGWVGGQPQHF.

Sample share makes this clone medium-sized (0.01 to 0.1%). V usage is TRBV6-1 and J usage is TRBJ1-2; 8 bases map to TRBD1. The CDR3 contains 13 residues. The V segment lost 8 bases and the J segment 8 bases; nucleotides outside the gene matches: 10. Germline-derived CDR1 and CDR2 are MNHNS and SASEGT. The CDR3 loop is CASRGDRYSGYTF. CDR3 bases: TGTGCCAGCCGAGGGGACAGGTATTCCGGCTACACCTTC.

This sequence joins TRBV6-5 and TRBJ2-7; D perhaps matches TRBD2 (5 bases). The CDR3 runs to 16 residues. Trimming took off 0 bases at V and 1 base at J, with 13 bases between the two ends. CDR1 and CDR2 from the germline V gene are MNHEY and SVGAGI. CDR3 bases: TGTGCCAGCAGTTACTCGATGGCTAGCTGGTCCTACGAGCAGTACTTC. The encoded protein is CASSYSMASWSYEQYF.

To note about this clone: At the DNA level, this CDR3 is encoded by other sequences in the same sample as well. The chain is built from TRBV6-1 and TRBJ2-7; 13 bases are a match to TRBD2. Germline V gene sequence: CDR1 MNHNS, CDR2 SASEGT. Trimming cost V 7 bases and J 10 bases; bases outside gene matches: 7. This CDR3 comprises 13 residues. In DNA, the CDR3 is TGTGCCAGCATGGAACTAGCGGGAGGGGAACAGTACTTC. This codes for CASMELAGGEQYF.

The chain is built from TRBV30 and TRBJ2-1; D unresolved. CDR1 is GTSNPN and CDR2 is SVGIG in the germline V gene (reference sequence). This CDR3 spans 15 amino acids. V lost 5 bases and J lost 2, with 16 bases in between. CDR3 DNA: TGTGCCTGGTCCCCCCGGGCAGGACCCTACAATGAGCAGTTCTTC. It yields the protein CAWSPRAGPYNEQFF.

This chain joins TRBV27 and TRBJ2-6, with unresolved D. This CDR3 has 14 residues. Germline CDR1 reads MNHEY; CDR2 reads SMNVEV (reference sequence). The V gene lost 6 bases and the J gene lost 0 bases, with 6 bases spanning the gap. CDR3 protein: CASRGSSGANVLTF. The CDR3 DNA sequence: TGTGCCAGCAGGGGGTCCTCTGGGGCCAACGTCCTGACTTTC.

This clone came up a few times. This rearrangement joins TRBV6-1 to TRBJ1-2, with 8 bases lining up with TRBD1. J was trimmed by 8 bases and V by 8 bases; bases with no gene match: 10. The CDR3 loop spans 13 amino acids. Per the germline V gene, CDR1 is MNHNS and CDR2 is SASEGT. The DNA of the CDR3 is TGTGCCAGCCGAAGGGACAGGTATTCAGGCTACACCTTC. Translated, it gives CASRRDRYSGYTF.

This clone was detected only a few times. This chain connects TRBV11-2 to TRBJ2-3, with 9 bases aligning to TRBD2. The CDR3 covers 12 residues. V trimming: 5 bases; J trimming: 8 bases; junction bases outside the gene matches: 2. CDR1 is SGHAT and CDR2 is FQNNGV in the germline V gene. The CDR3 region has the DNA TGTGCCAGCAGCGCGGGGGGGGGTACGCAGTATTTT. It is translated as CASSAGGGTQYF.

This clone was recorded a few times. The chain links TRBV2 to TRBJ2-5; D assignment may be TRBD1 or TRBD2 (5 bases each). This CDR3 region has 18 residues. V lost 1 base, J lost 4 bases, and 22 bases lay in between. CDR1 is SNHLY, CDR2 FYNNEI, per germline. The CDR3 reads CASSEDYPGRSQPETQYF. The CDR3 DNA follows: TGTGCCAGCAGTGAAGATTACCCGGGACGGAGCCAACCAGAGACCCAGTACTTC. Together with reference TRBV2 and TRBJ2-5, the CDR3 gives the full variable domain: EPEVTQTPSHQVTQMGQEVILRCVPISNHLYFYWYRQILGQKVEFLVSFYNNEISEKSEIFDDQFSVERPDGSNFTLKIRSTKLEDSAMYFCASSEDYPGRSQPETQYFGPGTRLLVL.

V gene TRBV7-2 combines with J gene TRBJ2-3, with 12 nucleotides matching TRBD2. V lost 3 bases and J lost 4; bases outside the gene matches: 11. There are 18 residues in the CDR3. Germline lookup yields CDR1 SGHTA and CDR2 FQGNSA. The DNA of the CDR3 is TGTGCCAGCAGCTTTAGGCTAGCGGGAGGGCCCCACTCAGATACGCAGTATTTT. It codes for CASSFRLAGGPHSDTQYF.

This clone was counted once. V gene TRBV20-1 combines with J gene TRBJ2-7; D may be TRBD2 (5 bases). Trimming took off 3 bases at V and 3 bases at J, with 18 bases between the two ends. The CDR3 runs to 15 residues. CDR1 and CDR2 from the germline V gene are DFQATT and SNEGSKA (reference sequence). The CDR3 DNA sequence: TGCAGTGCTAGCGGGGTGCTGGGAGACGGCTACGAGCAGTACTTC. It encodes CSASGVLGDGYEQYF.

This clone occurred a few times. An end of the junction does not agree with germline; a read error may underlie this. The chain recombines TRBV6-1 with TRBJ1-1, with TRBD1 as a possible D gene (5 bases). The CDR3 extends over 12 amino acids. Germline V gene lookup returns CDR1 MNHNS and CDR2 SASEGT. The CDR3 sequence: CASRRGNNEAFF. The CDR3, as DNA: TGTGCCAGCAGGAGGGGTAACAATGAAGCTTTCTTT.